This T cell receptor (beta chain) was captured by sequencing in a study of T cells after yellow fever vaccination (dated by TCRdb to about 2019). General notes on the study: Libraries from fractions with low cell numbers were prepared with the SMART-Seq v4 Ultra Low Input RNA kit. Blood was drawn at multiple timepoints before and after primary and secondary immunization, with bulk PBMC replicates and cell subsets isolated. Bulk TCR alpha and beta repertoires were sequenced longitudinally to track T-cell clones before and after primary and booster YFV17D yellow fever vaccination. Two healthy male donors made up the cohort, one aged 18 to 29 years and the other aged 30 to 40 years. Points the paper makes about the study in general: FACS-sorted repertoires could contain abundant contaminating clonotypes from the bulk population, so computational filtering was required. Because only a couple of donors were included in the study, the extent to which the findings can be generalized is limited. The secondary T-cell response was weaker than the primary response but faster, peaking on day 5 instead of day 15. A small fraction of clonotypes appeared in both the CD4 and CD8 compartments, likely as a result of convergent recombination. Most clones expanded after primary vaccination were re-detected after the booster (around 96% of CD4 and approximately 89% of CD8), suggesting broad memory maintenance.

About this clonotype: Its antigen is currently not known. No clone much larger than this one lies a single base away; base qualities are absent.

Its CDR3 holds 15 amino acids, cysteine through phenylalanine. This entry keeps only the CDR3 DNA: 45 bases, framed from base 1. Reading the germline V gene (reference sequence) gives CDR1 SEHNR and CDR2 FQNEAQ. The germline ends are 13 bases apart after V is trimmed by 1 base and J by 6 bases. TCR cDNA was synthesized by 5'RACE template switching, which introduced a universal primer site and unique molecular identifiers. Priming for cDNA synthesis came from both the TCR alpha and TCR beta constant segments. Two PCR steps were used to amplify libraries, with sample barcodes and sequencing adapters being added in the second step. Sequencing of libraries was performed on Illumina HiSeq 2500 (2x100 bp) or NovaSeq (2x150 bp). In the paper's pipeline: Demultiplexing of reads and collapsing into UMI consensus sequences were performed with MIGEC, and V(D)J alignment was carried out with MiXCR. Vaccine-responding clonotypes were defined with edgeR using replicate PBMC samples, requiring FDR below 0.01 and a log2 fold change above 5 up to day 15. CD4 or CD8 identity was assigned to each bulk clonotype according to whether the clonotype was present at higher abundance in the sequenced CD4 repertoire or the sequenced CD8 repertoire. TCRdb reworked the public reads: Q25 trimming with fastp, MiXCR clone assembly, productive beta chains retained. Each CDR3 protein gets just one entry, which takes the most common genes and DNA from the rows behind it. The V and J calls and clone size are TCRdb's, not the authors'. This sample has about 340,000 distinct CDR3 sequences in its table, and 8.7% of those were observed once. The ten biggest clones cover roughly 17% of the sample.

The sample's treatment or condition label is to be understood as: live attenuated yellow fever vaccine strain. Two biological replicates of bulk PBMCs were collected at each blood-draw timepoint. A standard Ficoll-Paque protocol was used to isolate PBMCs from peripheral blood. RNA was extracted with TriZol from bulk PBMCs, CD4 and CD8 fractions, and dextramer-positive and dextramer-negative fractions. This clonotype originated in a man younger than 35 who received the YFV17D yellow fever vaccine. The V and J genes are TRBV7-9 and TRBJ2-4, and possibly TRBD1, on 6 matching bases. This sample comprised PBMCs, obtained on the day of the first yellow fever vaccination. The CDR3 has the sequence CASSLVQGTLNIQYF. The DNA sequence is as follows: TGTGCCAGCAGCTTAGTTCAGGGGACCTTAAACATTCAGTACTTC.